Shown below are 2 T cell receptor beta chains from a single sample sequenced in a study of cytomegalovirus exposure and HLA in healthy donors. The PCR had 60 Vbeta and 13 Jbeta primers. Assay used: immunoSEQ multiplex PCR; TCRdb lists only in-frame clones, some missing. The sample carries a few hundred thousand clones, roughly 90% recorded once. Sequenced: PBMCs. These receptors were taken from a woman between 18 and 30 years old in good health and CMV-seronegative.

CDR3 region: CASSRGGADEQFF. The CDR3 DNA reads as TGTGCCAGTAGTAGGGGGGGGGCTGATGAGCAGTTCTTC. V and J are TRBV19 and TRBJ2-1, with D perhaps TRBD2 (7 bases). Deletions cut 4 bases from V and 8 bases from J, with 12 bases between. The CDR3 runs 13 residues. CDR1 LNHDA and CDR2 SQIVND come from the germline V gene (reference sequence).

V is TRBV7-9 and J is TRBJ2-1; D may be TRBD1 (6 bases). This CDR3 is 13 amino acids long. The V gene lost 4 bases and the J gene lost 5 bases, with 9 bases spanning the gap. CDR1 and CDR2 from the germline V gene are SEHNR and FQNEAQ (reference sequence). CDR3 sequence: CASSSRQDNEQFF. The CDR3 DNA reads as TGTGCCAGCAGCTCCAGACAGGACAATGAGCAGTTCTTC. Complete variable domain (other parts from reference TRBV7-9 and TRBJ2-1): DTGVSQNPRHKITKRGQNVTFRCDPISEHNRLYWYRQTLGQGPEFLTYFQNEAQLEKSRLLSDRFSAERPKGSFSTLEIQRTEQGDSAMYLCASSSRQDNEQFFGPGTRLTVL.